This T cell receptor beta chain was profiled in a study of cytomegalovirus exposure and HLA in healthy donors (dated by TCRdb to the late 2010s). With regard to the full study: An earlier analysis of approximately 640 of the donors reported 250 to 350 Gb of sequence data and 117 million unique TCR beta sequences from 150 million to 200 million T cells. Roughly 300 gigabases of sequencing data and tens of millions of unique TCR sequences were included in an early release covering around 600 HLA-typed donors. The genetic ancestry cluster associated with self-reported Caucasian donors included 80% to 90% of the roughly 400 genotyped donors. The aim of the study was to test whether cataloging public T cell receptors could identify signatures of past pathogen exposure. The study used immunosequencing to profile the T cell repertoires of approximately 640 subjects and linked those repertoires to cytomegalovirus serostatus. Along with the 666-subject first cohort, a separate validation cohort of 120 different subjects was used. To predict cytomegalovirus infection status, the study combined high-throughput TCR immunosequencing, statistical association of individual TCRs with disease status, and machine learning. A later analysis re-analyzed previously published TCR beta repertoires from roughly 630 donors and added high-resolution HLA genotyping to study TCR occurrence patterns. Rather than using new phenotypic data, the later analysis identified candidate immune exposures from TCR beta sequences and from how often those sequences occurred across donors. An earlier analysis of around 580 of the donors used high-throughput TCR beta sequencing to judge whether each TCR beta V gene segment behaved as functional or pseudogenic. Donor age, sex, ethnicity and CMV serostatus were collected together with the repertoire data. A later genetic analysis used genome-wide SNP genotypes for about 55% of the 666 donors, treating that subset as a discovery cohort. All discovery cohort repertoires had been generated on a single sequencing platform. HLA typing covered class I and class II loci at four-digit resolution. Typing coverage varied by locus: about 620-640 donors for A, B, C, DRB1 and DQB1; roughly 560 for DQA1; about 600 for DPA1; 400 to 480 for DPB1. A few DR-DQ haplotypes were handled as single units for association and clustering because linkage in the cohort was strong. Among 300 to 450 genotyped donors of the cohort, an average of about 240,000 unique TCR beta nucleotide sequences were sequenced per donor, roughly 20% of them non-productive.

The library was produced with the immunoSEQ multiplex PCR assay. For the multiplex PCR, a mixture combining 60 forward primers for TCR Vbeta segments and 13 reverse primers for TCR Jbeta segments was used. Amplification of the CDR3 region of rearranged TCR beta genes was performed with a multiplex PCR assay on genomic DNA. Amplified TCR beta libraries were sequenced as 87-base-pair reads on the Illumina HiSeq System. In the source study's methods: In a later analysis, roughly 80 million unique TCR beta chains were counted across the roughly 670 repertoires, and around 10 million of these chains were shared by at least two donors. To remove PCR and sequencing errors, raw reads were error-corrected and collapsed into unique sequences using a nearest-neighbor algorithm that merged closely related sequences. V, D and J gene segments were assigned by aligning CDR3 sequences to IMGT reference sequences. For a sequence to be retained, a match of at least six nucleotides was required to both a V gene segment and a J gene segment. A rearrangement was called productive if the CDR3 had no stop codons and remained in frame with V and J, and every other rearrangement was called non-productive. CDR3 was defined according to IMGT convention as the region running from the second conserved V-encoded cysteine to the conserved J-encoded phenylalanine. The earlier analysis of around 640 of the donors excluded sequences that lacked an unambiguous match to a single V gene segment. In an earlier analysis of some 590 of the donors, a V segment was called functional when productive rearrangements were above 56.7%, and segregating when the standard deviation between donors exceeded 5%. To diagnose cytomegalovirus status from the catalog of TCR beta chain sequences, a statistical classification framework was built. V and J gene assignment, in a later analysis, came from comparing TCR nucleotide sequences with IMGT/GENE-DB human TR gene sequences. In a later analysis, CDR3 sequences and most-parsimonious VDJ recombination scenarios were assigned using the TCRdist pipeline. In a later analysis, each TCR beta chain was defined by its CDR3 amino acid sequence together with its V-gene family, and reads without a unique V-gene family were excluded. In a later analysis, approximately 590 highly shared, low-generation-probability nucleotide sequences were removed to address suspected cross-contamination and a sequencing artifact. For each public chain, a later analysis derived a clonal expansion index from normalized ranks of inferred template counts within each repertoire. In a later analysis, generation probabilities were computed with a VDJ recombination model fitted to out-of-frame rearrangements, and the resulting probabilities were checked against IGoR. Hypergeometric tests were used in a later analysis to score TCR-TCR, TCR-HLA and TCR-CMV co-occurrence, with a repertoire-size bias correction applied to the TCR pairs. To estimate false discovery rates, a later analysis permuted the HLA or CMV assignments 20 times. In a later analysis, co-occurring TCRs were grouped using DBSCAN, with TCRdist sequence similarity added in when clustering inside HLA-allele-positive subsets. For co-occurrence clustering, repertoires with fewer than 30,000 or more than 120,000 public chains were excluded, along with roughly 5 repertoires with anomalous nucleotide sharing. What TCRdb holds here is the immuneACCESS table cut down to in-frame rearrangements. Part of the clones is not present; checked against another copy, under half of the missing clones reflect an unresolved V gene, and the others are unexplained. Clonal size and the V and J genes are those of that table, whereas D and trimming came from the DNA. For this sample there are nearly 110,000 clones; 70% to 80% appear just once. The ten largest clonotypes hold 2.5% to 3.5% of the sample.

With regard to this clone: This receptor's antigen is unknown. Qualities for individual bases were not recorded, and no much larger clone is one base off.

The study at large found these results: The sequencing pipeline was judged likely to have produced a cluster of highly shared sequence variants as a technical artifact. A further reported finding was that TCR beta sequences accurately predicted the HLA-A and HLA-B alleles for most subjects in the first cohort. A few of the identified cytomegalovirus-associated TCR beta chains were confirmed in vitro to be specific for cytomegalovirus antigens. In an earlier analysis of 587 of the donors, most TCR beta V segments appeared in productive rearrangements about 87% or about 30% of the time, broadly matching IMGT annotations. Several of the top co-occurrence clusters appeared to be linked to parvovirus B19, influenza, CMV and Epstein-Barr virus, according to a later analysis. According to a later analysis, most CMV-associated TCR beta chains appeared to be HLA-restricted, and the HLA associations seemed to be driven largely by CMV exposure. Presence/absence analyses assumed roughly uniform sequencing depth across donors, an assumption that may not hold. In a later analysis, the rate of TCR association differed among HLA loci, with DRB1 alleles having the most associated TCRs and HLA-C alleles having the fewest. This cohort had only TCR beta chains sequenced, and the lack of alpha or paired-chain data limited which features could be detected. It was suggested by the authors that the approach could potentially be generalized to other disease states and immunological phenotypes. Linkage disequilibrium might explain the correlated functional status among segregating V segments, but an unknown experimental factor could not be ruled out. In a later genetic analysis, fewer N-insertions in productive TCRs were reported among donors in an Asian-associated ancestry cluster than the roughly 700-donor mean. In both the original and validation cohorts, the classifier was reported to diagnose cytomegalovirus status with high specificity and sensitivity. The study gave a list of 150 to 200 TCR beta chains associated with cytomegalovirus. The earlier analysis of 587 of the donors excluded seventeen rarely observed V segments, including chromosome 9 orphons, because counts were too low. In a later analysis, some 17,000 TCR beta sequences were associated with specific HLA alleles at a false discovery rate of 0.05. HLA typing was unavailable for some donors at each locus, so association tests used only the typed subset. Because the 87-base-pair reads could not distinguish some IMGT-functional V segments, including TRBV6-2 and TRBV6-3, those segments were excluded. In a later analysis, HLA-associated TCR beta chains showed more clonal expansion and lower generation probabilities than non-associated chains that were equally common. V-gene and J-gene trimming of TCR beta chains was associated with a missense DCLRE1C variant in a later genetic analysis, and the association was replicated in an independent cohort. Strong co-occurrence of HLA alleles, especially DR and DQ, made assigning TCR associations to individual alleles difficult. CMV serostatus was the only immune exposure information available for the cohort. Most TCR sequences were observed very rarely across donors, whereas some public TCRs were present in many individuals.

Measured from the cysteine to the phenylalanine, the CDR3 is 15 residues long. Left in the record is the CDR3 DNA by itself, 45 bases read in frame from the first base. The germline V gene encodes CDR1 MNHEY and CDR2 SMNVEV (reference sequence). V ends up 10 bases short and J 7 bases short, with an unmatched junction base count of 14. The cohort consisted of 600 to 700 healthy bone marrow donors. Cohort members were all nominally healthy when sampled, although unrecorded immune exposures were likely present. The donor tested CMV seronegative, placing the donor among the roughly 350 seronegative members of the cohort. A peripheral blood sample was provided by each donor, and peripheral blood mononuclear cells were used for TCR beta sequencing. The Qiagen DNeasy Blood Extraction Kit was used to extract genomic DNA from the blood cell samples.

Sequenced sample: PBMCs. The origin of this receptor is a female donor in good health and CMV-seronegative. The chain is made from TRBV27 and TRBJ2-4, with 9 bases in between that match TRBD1. CDR3 protein: CATMPHRGLGNIQYF. The DNA sequence is TGTGCCACCATGCCCCACAGGGGGCTGGGCAACATTCAGTACTTC.